These T cell receptor beta chains were read from a single sample in a study of blood T cell repertoires in COVID-19. Clones were sequenced by immunoSEQ multiplex PCR, and TCRdb holds only the in-frame ones, with some missing. The data show roughly 130,000 clones, about four fifths seen once. Sequencing used peripheral blood. The origin of the receptors is a woman aged 50 to 60 with acute or convalescent COVID-19. CDR3s include the opening cysteine and the closing phenylalanine or tryptophan. A D gene is named only where the DNA matches it firmly. Size is stated for part of the rows, as once, few or many counts, or as a class when the clone is expanded.

J gene: TRBJ2-7; D gene: TRBD1; clone size: NA; CDR3 length: 16; V gene: TRBV4-1; CDR3 DNA: TGCGCCAGCAGCTCGTACCCCCGGACAGGCTCCTACGAGCAGTACTTC; CDR3 protein: CASSSYPRTGSYEQYF
J gene: TRBJ1-2; D gene: TRBD1; clone size: NA; CDR3 length: 15; V gene: TRBV6-5; CDR3 DNA: TGTGCCGGACGTGGGACAGGGAGTTCGGTCTATGGCTACACCTTC; CDR3 protein: CAGRGTGSSVYGYTF
J gene: TRBJ1-2; D gene: TRBD1; clone size: NA; CDR3 length: 16; V gene: TRBV18; CDR3 DNA: TGTGCCAGCTCACCAGCCACAGGGGGCGGAATCTATGGCTACACCTTC; CDR3 protein: CASSPATGGGIYGYTF
J gene: TRBJ2-7; D gene: NA; clone size: NA; CDR3 length: 12; V gene: TRBV21-1; CDR3 DNA: TGTGCCAGCAAGGGGGGGGCCTACGAGCAGTACTTC; CDR3 protein: CASKGGAYEQYF
J gene: TRBJ1-2; D gene: NA; clone size: NA; CDR3 length: 14; V gene: TRBV5-6; CDR3 DNA: TGTGCCAGCAGCTTGGCGGGGGGACACTATGGCTACACCTTC; CDR3 protein: CASSLAGGHYGYTF
J gene: TRBJ2-1; D gene: TRBD2; clone size: NA; CDR3 length: 15; V gene: TRBV9; CDR3 DNA: TGTGCCAGCAGCACCCCGGGACTAGCAACGAATGAGCAGTTCTTC; CDR3 protein: CASSTPGLATNEQFF
J gene: TRBJ2-2; D gene: NA; clone size: NA; CDR3 length: 17; V gene: TRBV5-1; CDR3 DNA: TGCGCCAGCAGCTTGTCGGTGCGGCGGGACGGTACCGGGGAGCTGTTTTTT; CDR3 protein: CASSLSVRRDGTGELFF
J gene: TRBJ1-1; D gene: TRBD1; clone size: few; CDR3 length: 19; V gene: TRBV6-2/TRBV6-3; CDR3 DNA: TGTGCCAGCAGTTACCTCATTAGGACAGGGGAAGGGGTGAACACTGAAGCTTTCTTT; CDR3 protein: CASSYLIRTGEGVNTEAFF
J gene: TRBJ1-1; D gene: NA; clone size: NA; CDR3 length: 17; V gene: TRBV18; CDR3 DNA: TGTGCCAGCTCACGTTCGCGGGAGCGTCTCGGGCTCACTGAAGCTTTCTTT; CDR3 protein: CASSRSRERLGLTEAFF
J gene: TRBJ2-7; D gene: TRBD1; clone size: NA; CDR3 length: 15; V gene: TRBV7-2; CDR3 DNA: TGTGCCAGCAGTCGACCGGGACAGGGGACCTACGAGCAGTACTTC; CDR3 protein: CASSRPGQGTYEQYF
J gene: TRBJ1-1; D gene: TRBD1; clone size: NA; CDR3 length: 15; V gene: TRBV19; CDR3 DNA: TGTGCCAGTAGTAGACAGGGGGAGCTAGGGGATGAAGCTTTCTTT; CDR3 protein: CASSRQGELGDEAFF
J gene: TRBJ1-5; D gene: NA; clone size: NA; CDR3 length: 16; V gene: TRBV6-1; CDR3 DNA: TGTGCCAGCAGTGAAGGACAGGTTTATAGCAATCAGCCCCAGCATTTT; CDR3 protein: CASSEGQVYSNQPQHF
J gene: TRBJ2-7; D gene: TRBD2; clone size: NA; CDR3 length: 14; V gene: TRBV4-1; CDR3 DNA: TGCGCCAGCAGCCACCCTAGCGGGTCCTACGAGCAGTACTTC; CDR3 protein: CASSHPSGSYEQYF
J gene: TRBJ2-2; D gene: NA; clone size: once; CDR3 length: 15; V gene: TRBV6-5; CDR3 DNA: TGTGCCAGCAGTTACAAGACAGCTAACGGCGGGGAGCTGTTTTTT; CDR3 protein: CASSYKTANGGELFF
J gene: TRBJ2-2; D gene: TRBD2; clone size: few; CDR3 length: 16; V gene: TRBV3-1/TRBV3-2; CDR3 DNA: TGTGCCAGCAGCCGTAGCGGGACTGTTGACACCGGGGAGCTGTTTTTT; CDR3 protein: CASSRSGTVDTGELFF
J gene: TRBJ1-4; D gene: TRBD1; clone size: NA; CDR3 length: 17; V gene: TRBV5-1; CDR3 DNA: TGCGCCAGCAGCTTGGTGGGACGACAGGGAACTGGTGAAAAACTGTTTTTT; CDR3 protein: CASSLVGRQGTGEKLFF
J gene: TRBJ1-2; D gene: NA; clone size: few; CDR3 length: 15; V gene: TRBV7-8; CDR3 DNA: TGTGCCAGCAGCTTAGCGATGACAGCTCGCCATGGCTACACCTTC; CDR3 protein: CASSLAMTARHGYTF
J gene: TRBJ2-1; D gene: TRBD1; clone size: NA; CDR3 length: 16; V gene: TRBV27; CDR3 DNA: TGTGCCAGCAGTCCGACGGGACAGGTAAATTACAATGAGCAGTTCTTC; CDR3 protein: CASSPTGQVNYNEQFF
J gene: TRBJ2-2; D gene: TRBD2; clone size: NA; CDR3 length: 16; V gene: TRBV6-2/TRBV6-3; CDR3 DNA: TGTGCCAGCAGTCTGGCGCGGGGGGGGAACACCGGGGAGCTGTTTTTT; CDR3 protein: CASSLARGGNTGELFF
J gene: TRBJ2-7; D gene: TRBD2; clone size: NA; CDR3 length: 17; V gene: TRBV18; CDR3 DNA: TGTGCCAGCTCACCACCTAGCGGGGGGGCCTGGATTTCCGAGCAGTACTTC; CDR3 protein: CASSPPSGGAWISEQYF
J gene: TRBJ1-1; D gene: NA; clone size: NA; CDR3 length: 13; V gene: TRBV11-2; CDR3 DNA: TGTGCCAGCAGCATACAGGGGAACACTGAAGCTTTCTTT; CDR3 protein: CASSIQGNTEAFF
J gene: TRBJ1-2; D gene: NA; clone size: few; CDR3 length: 11; V gene: TRBV19; CDR3 DNA: TGTGCCAGTAGTCAATCGAGCGGCTACACCTTC; CDR3 protein: CASSQSSGYTF
J gene: TRBJ1-5; D gene: NA; clone size: NA; CDR3 length: 12; V gene: TRBV12-3/TRBV12-4; CDR3 DNA: TGTGCCAGCGCAATAAAAGGGGTTCCCCAGCATTTT; CDR3 protein: CASAIKGVPQHF
J gene: TRBJ1-1; D gene: TRBD1; clone size: NA; CDR3 length: 14; V gene: TRBV25-1; CDR3 DNA: TGTGCCAGCTCTTGGACAGGGGGGATCACTGAAGCTTTCTTT; CDR3 protein: CASSWTGGITEAFF
J gene: TRBJ1-5; D gene: TRBD1; clone size: few; CDR3 length: 13; V gene: TRBV19; CDR3 DNA: TGTGCCAGTACCCAGGGGGCGAGTCAGCCCCAGCATTTT; CDR3 protein: CASTQGASQPQHF
J gene: TRBJ1-2; D gene: TRBD1; clone size: few; CDR3 length: 12; V gene: TRBV10-3; CDR3 DNA: TGTGCCATCAAAGGGACAGACTATGGCTACACCTTC; CDR3 protein: CAIKGTDYGYTF
J gene: TRBJ2-3; D gene: TRBD2; clone size: NA; CDR3 length: 20; V gene: TRBV4-1; CDR3 DNA: TGCGCCAGCAGCCAAGATGAGGGGACTAGCGGGGGGAGGGGTACAGATACGCAGTATTTT; CDR3 protein: CASSQDEGTSGGRGTDTQYF
J gene: TRBJ1-5; D gene: TRBD1; clone size: NA; CDR3 length: 17; V gene: TRBV19; CDR3 DNA: TGTGCCAGTACTGGGGGCTCGGTACAGGGGGCAGGACAGCCCCAGCATTTT; CDR3 protein: CASTGGSVQGAGQPQHF
J gene: TRBJ1-4; D gene: TRBD1; clone size: once; CDR3 length: 15; V gene: TRBV6-6; CDR3 DNA: TGTGCCAGCAGTTACATGACAGGGTCTAATGAAAAACTGTTTTTT; CDR3 protein: CASSYMTGSNEKLFF
J gene: TRBJ2-2; D gene: TRBD2; clone size: NA; CDR3 length: 15; V gene: TRBV6-2/TRBV6-3; CDR3 DNA: TGTGCCAGCAGTTACACTAGCGGGGGGTCCGGGGAGCTGTTTTTT; CDR3 protein: CASSYTSGGSGELFF
J gene: TRBJ2-2; D gene: NA; clone size: NA; CDR3 length: 16; V gene: TRBV3-1/TRBV3-2; CDR3 DNA: TGTGCCAGCAGCCTACGGACAACGTTGAACACCGGGGAGCTGTTTTTT; CDR3 protein: CASSLRTTLNTGELFF